This is a list of T cell receptor beta chains from one sample in a study of cytomegalovirus exposure and HLA in healthy donors. The table came from immunoSEQ multiplex PCR; TCRdb's copy has only in-frame clones and leaves some out. Of 150,000 to 200,000 clones listed, 70% to 80% are singletons. Sequencing was carried out using PBMCs. The receptors stem from a woman in her forties or fifties in good health and CMV-seronegative. CDR3s include the opening cysteine and the closing phenylalanine or tryptophan. Each record gives: clone size, D gene, V gene, J gene, CDR3 protein, CDR3 DNA. A D gene is named only where the DNA matches it firmly. Rows may omit the clone size; those that give it use once, few, many or a size class.

clone_size: .; d_call: TRBD1; v_call: TRBV19; j_call: TRBJ1-1; cdr3_aa: CASSIATGADEAFF; cdr3_nt: TGTGCCAGTAGTATAGCGACAGGGGCTGATGAAGCTTTCTTT
clone_size: .; d_call: .; v_call: TRBV6-1; j_call: TRBJ1-1; cdr3_aa: CASGRNTEAFF; cdr3_nt: TGTGCCAGCGGGAGGAACACTGAAGCTTTCTTT
clone_size: .; d_call: TRBD1; v_call: TRBV6-1; j_call: TRBJ1-2; cdr3_aa: CASSSGQGADGYTF; cdr3_nt: TGTGCCAGCAGTTCGGGACAGGGTGCCGATGGCTACACCTTC
clone_size: .; d_call: .; v_call: TRBV28; j_call: TRBJ2-7; cdr3_aa: CASSLGGTYEQYF; cdr3_nt: TGTGCCAGCAGTTTGGGGGGTACCTACGAGCAGTACTTC
clone_size: .; d_call: .; v_call: TRBV18; j_call: TRBJ1-5; cdr3_aa: CASSAQVSNQPQHF; cdr3_nt: TGTGCCAGCTCAGCTCAGGTTTCCAATCAGCCCCAGCATTTT
clone_size: .; d_call: .; v_call: TRBV9; j_call: TRBJ1-1; cdr3_aa: CASSGDRTEAFF; cdr3_nt: TGTGCCAGCAGCGGAGACAGGACTGAAGCTTTCTTT
clone_size: .; d_call: .; v_call: TRBV18; j_call: TRBJ2-3; cdr3_aa: CASSRDMSTDTQYF; cdr3_nt: TGTGCCAGCTCCCGGGACATGTCGACAGATACGCAGTATTTT
clone_size: .; d_call: .; v_call: TRBV15; j_call: TRBJ2-7; cdr3_aa: CATSARTGRSYEQYF; cdr3_nt: TGTGCCACCAGCGCCCGGACCGGGAGATCCTACGAGCAGTACTTC
clone_size: .; d_call: .; v_call: TRBV6-1; j_call: TRBJ1-3; cdr3_aa: CASSEWEGDGNTIYF; cdr3_nt: TGTGCCAGCAGTGAATGGGAGGGGGATGGAAACACCATATATTTT
clone_size: .; d_call: .; v_call: TRBV29-1; j_call: TRBJ1-1; cdr3_aa: CSVARQMNTEAFF; cdr3_nt: TGCAGCGTTGCGAGACAAATGAACACTGAAGCTTTCTTT
clone_size: .; d_call: .; v_call: TRBV7-9; j_call: TRBJ1-3; cdr3_aa: CASSAQETGNTIYF; cdr3_nt: TGTGCCAGCAGCGCACAGGAAACAGGGAACACCATATATTTT
clone_size: .; d_call: .; v_call: TRBV7-2; j_call: TRBJ2-3; cdr3_aa: CASSLAYPDTQYF; cdr3_nt: TGTGCCAGCAGCTTAGCGTATCCAGATACGCAGTATTTT
clone_size: once; d_call: .; v_call: TRBV5-1; j_call: TRBJ2-7; cdr3_aa: CASSLESGRTYEQYF; cdr3_nt: TGCGCCAGCAGCTTGGAGTCAGGGCGCACCTACGAGCAGTACTTC
clone_size: few; d_call: .; v_call: TRBV5-1; j_call: TRBJ2-1; cdr3_aa: CASSLRRLGGYEQFF; cdr3_nt: TGCGCCAGCAGCTTGAGGCGGTTGGGGGGTTATGAGCAGTTCTTC
clone_size: .; d_call: TRBD1; v_call: TRBV6-5; j_call: TRBJ2-1; cdr3_aa: CASSYHRTGDNEQFF; cdr3_nt: TGTGCCAGCAGTTACCATCGGACAGGAGACAATGAGCAGTTCTTC
clone_size: .; d_call: TRBD2; v_call: TRBV28; j_call: TRBJ2-1; cdr3_aa: CASSLSGSSYNEQFF; cdr3_nt: TGTGCCAGCAGCTTAAGCGGGAGCTCCTACAATGAGCAGTTCTTC
clone_size: few; d_call: TRBD2; v_call: TRBV4-2; j_call: TRBJ2-2; cdr3_aa: CASSRTSGRNPANTGELFF; cdr3_nt: TGTGCCAGCAGCCGGACTAGCGGCAGAAATCCCGCGAACACCGGGGAGCTGTTTTTT
clone_size: .; d_call: .; v_call: TRBV4-3; j_call: TRBJ2-1; cdr3_aa: CASSQEPSSYNEQFF; cdr3_nt: TGCGCCAGCAGCCAAGAGCCGAGCTCCTACAATGAGCAGTTCTTC
clone_size: .; d_call: .; v_call: TRBV12-5; j_call: TRBJ1-1; cdr3_aa: CASSTQGPVTEAFF; cdr3_nt: TGTGCTAGTTCTACTCAGGGGCCGGTCACTGAAGCTTTCTTT
clone_size: .; d_call: TRBD1; v_call: TRBV19; j_call: TRBJ2-5; cdr3_aa: CASNQDRSRQETQYF; cdr3_nt: TGTGCCAGTAATCAGGACAGGAGTCGACAAGAGACCCAGTACTTC
clone_size: .; d_call: TRBD1; v_call: TRBV7-9; j_call: TRBJ2-1; cdr3_aa: CASSREGQGGHGEQFF; cdr3_nt: TGTGCCAGCAGCCGCGAGGGACAGGGCGGTCACGGTGAGCAGTTCTTC
clone_size: .; d_call: TRBD1; v_call: TRBV5-1; j_call: TRBJ2-4; cdr3_aa: CASSLGDRDKNIQYF; cdr3_nt: TGCGCCAGCAGCTTGGGGGACAGGGACAAAAACATTCAGTACTTC
clone_size: .; d_call: TRBD1; v_call: TRBV7-9; j_call: TRBJ2-7; cdr3_aa: CASSSDRNEQYF; cdr3_nt: TGTGCCAGCAGCTCGGACAGGAACGAGCAGTACTTC
clone_size: .; d_call: TRBD1; v_call: TRBV7-3; j_call: TRBJ2-3; cdr3_aa: CASSPPGGGTDTQYF; cdr3_nt: TGTGCCAGCAGCCCACCAGGGGGTGGCACAGATACGCAGTATTTT
clone_size: .; d_call: .; v_call: TRBV7-3; j_call: TRBJ2-2; cdr3_aa: CASSAESHERGYTGELFF; cdr3_nt: TGTGCCAGCAGCGCGGAGTCCCATGAAAGAGGTTACACCGGGGAGCTGTTTTTT
clone_size: .; d_call: TRBD2; v_call: TRBV6-5; j_call: TRBJ2-5; cdr3_aa: CASSYGGGRYDETQYF; cdr3_nt: TGTGCCAGCAGCTACGGGGGGGGCAGGTACGACGAGACCCAGTACTTC
clone_size: .; d_call: TRBD1; v_call: TRBV7-9; j_call: TRBJ1-2; cdr3_aa: CASSLTGIDGYTF; cdr3_nt: TGTGCCAGCAGCTTGACAGGGATCGATGGCTACACCTTC
clone_size: .; d_call: TRBD2; v_call: TRBV5-1; j_call: TRBJ2-3; cdr3_aa: CASSLWRDRGLAGGPVRLDTQYF; cdr3_nt: TGCGCCAGCAGCTTGTGGCGGGACAGGGGACTAGCGGGAGGGCCTGTTCGTTTAGATACGCAGTATTTT
clone_size: .; d_call: TRBD1; v_call: TRBV2; j_call: TRBJ1-5; cdr3_aa: CASRTGQASNQPQHF; cdr3_nt: TGTGCCAGCAGAACTGGACAGGCGAGCAATCAGCCCCAGCATTTT
clone_size: .; d_call: TRBD2; v_call: TRBV5-1; j_call: TRBJ2-2; cdr3_aa: CASSARDYNTGELFF; cdr3_nt: TGCGCCAGCAGCGCCCGGGACTACAACACCGGGGAGCTGTTTTTT
clone_size: .; d_call: .; v_call: TRBV1; j_call: TRBJ1-1; cdr3_aa: CTSFPRRGPTEAFF; cdr3_nt: TGCACCAGCTTTCCCCGGAGAGGCCCCACTGAAGCTTTCTTT
clone_size: .; d_call: .; v_call: TRBV27; j_call: TRBJ1-6; cdr3_aa: CASSLYSLPYNSPLHF; cdr3_nt: TGTGCCAGCAGTTTATACAGTCTCCCCTATAATTCACCCCTCCACTTT
clone_size: .; d_call: TRBD1; v_call: TRBV7-3; j_call: TRBJ2-2; cdr3_aa: CASSQTGGGTGELFF; cdr3_nt: TGTGCCAGCAGCCAGACAGGGGGAGGCACCGGGGAGCTGTTTTTT
clone_size: .; d_call: TRBD2; v_call: TRBV5-1; j_call: TRBJ2-1; cdr3_aa: CASSLGPPSGRGNEQFF; cdr3_nt: TGCGCCAGCAGCTTGGGACCCCCTAGCGGGAGAGGCAATGAGCAGTTCTTC
clone_size: .; d_call: .; v_call: TRBV6-5; j_call: TRBJ2-3; cdr3_aa: CASSYSADGATDTQYF; cdr3_nt: TGTGCCAGCAGTTACTCCGCGGATGGGGCAACAGATACGCAGTATTTT
clone_size: .; d_call: TRBD2; v_call: TRBV9; j_call: TRBJ2-7; cdr3_aa: CASSVGDSGNEQYF; cdr3_nt: TGTGCCAGCAGCGTAGGGGATAGCGGGAACGAGCAGTACTTC
clone_size: once; d_call: .; v_call: TRBV2; j_call: TRBJ2-1; cdr3_aa: CASSGPGSGRPDEQFF; cdr3_nt: TGTGCCAGCAGTGGGCCCGGTAGTGGGAGGCCCGATGAGCAGTTCTTC
clone_size: once; d_call: .; v_call: TRBV21-1; j_call: TRBJ2-5; cdr3_aa: CASRVWTSVETQYF; cdr3_nt: TGTGCCAGCAGAGTATGGACTAGCGTAGAGACCCAGTACTTC
clone_size: once; d_call: .; v_call: TRBV7-2; j_call: TRBJ1-1; cdr3_aa: CASSLWGTVAEAFF; cdr3_nt: TGTGCCAGCAGCTTATGGGGGACTGTGGCTGAAGCTTTCTTT
clone_size: once; d_call: .; v_call: TRBV5-1; j_call: TRBJ2-1; cdr3_aa: CASSLDGYNEQFF; cdr3_nt: TGCGCCAGCAGCTTGGACGGGTACAATGAGCAGTTCTTC
clone_size: .; d_call: .; v_call: TRBV5-6; j_call: TRBJ1-2; cdr3_aa: CASSLGLTGGGYYGYTF; cdr3_nt: TGTGCCAGCAGCTTGGGTTTGACAGGCGGCGGGTACTATGGCTACACCTTC
clone_size: .; d_call: .; v_call: TRBV6-1; j_call: TRBJ2-7; cdr3_aa: CASRGTFSSYEQYF; cdr3_nt: TGTGCCAGCAGGGGGACTTTCAGCTCCTACGAGCAGTACTTC
clone_size: .; d_call: .; v_call: TRBV9; j_call: TRBJ2-7; cdr3_aa: CASSGRDYEQYF; cdr3_nt: TGTGCCAGCAGCGGCCGGGACTACGAGCAGTACTTC
clone_size: .; d_call: TRBD2; v_call: TRBV7-2; j_call: TRBJ2-7; cdr3_aa: CACGAGGWYEQYF; cdr3_nt: TGTGCCTGCGGGGCGGGAGGGTGGTACGAGCAGTACTTC
clone_size: .; d_call: .; v_call: TRBV11-3; j_call: TRBJ2-5; cdr3_aa: CASSAGPPGTQYF; cdr3_nt: TGTGCCAGCAGCGCAGGCCCCCCTGGGACCCAGTACTTC
clone_size: few; d_call: .; v_call: TRBV5-1; j_call: TRBJ2-2; cdr3_aa: CASSLAGTKTNTGELFF; cdr3_nt: TGCGCCAGCAGCTTAGCCGGGACAAAGACTAACACCGGGGAGCTGTTTTTT
clone_size: .; d_call: .; v_call: TRBV11-2; j_call: TRBJ1-1; cdr3_aa: CASSPNPLQNTEAFF; cdr3_nt: TGTGCCAGCAGTCCCAACCCCTTACAGAACACTGAAGCTTTCTTT
clone_size: few; d_call: .; v_call: TRBV27; j_call: TRBJ1-1; cdr3_aa: CASSWALGTEAFF; cdr3_nt: TGTGCCAGCAGTTGGGCCCTCGGGACAGAAGCTTTCTTT
clone_size: .; d_call: .; v_call: TRBV19; j_call: TRBJ1-6; cdr3_aa: CASSTPQQGNSPLHF; cdr3_nt: TGTGCCAGTAGTACTCCCCAACAGGGTAATTCACCCCTCCACTTT
clone_size: .; d_call: TRBD2; v_call: TRBV6-4; j_call: TRBJ2-1; cdr3_aa: CASSKDRTSGYNEQFF; cdr3_nt: TGTGCCAGCAGCAAGGACCGGACTAGCGGTTACAATGAGCAGTTCTTC
clone_size: .; d_call: TRBD1; v_call: TRBV29-1; j_call: TRBJ2-7; cdr3_aa: CSGGQGNHEQYF; cdr3_nt: TGCAGCGGAGGACAGGGTAACCACGAGCAGTACTTC
clone_size: .; d_call: TRBD2; v_call: TRBV13; j_call: TRBJ2-2; cdr3_aa: CASSSLAGLTGELFF; cdr3_nt: TGTGCCAGCAGCTCCCTAGCGGGGCTCACCGGGGAGCTGTTTTTT
clone_size: .; d_call: .; v_call: TRBV4-3; j_call: TRBJ1-3; cdr3_aa: CASSQLMGSGNTIYF; cdr3_nt: TGCGCCAGCAGCCAACTCATGGGCTCCGGAAACACCATATATTTT
clone_size: .; d_call: .; v_call: TRBV5-1; j_call: TRBJ2-3; cdr3_aa: CASSLAGGLDTQYF; cdr3_nt: TGCGCCAGCAGCTTGGCCGGGGGGCTAGATACGCAGTATTTT
clone_size: .; d_call: TRBD1; v_call: TRBV5-1; j_call: TRBJ1-1; cdr3_aa: CASSLVQGAGRGPEAFF; cdr3_nt: TGCGCCAGCAGCTTGGTACAGGGGGCCGGGAGAGGCCCTGAAGCTTTCTTT
clone_size: few; d_call: .; v_call: TRBV5-1; j_call: TRBJ1-1; cdr3_aa: CASSLGSNTEAFF; cdr3_nt: TGCGCCAGCAGCTTGGGGAGTAACACTGAAGCTTTCTTT
clone_size: few; d_call: .; v_call: TRBV28; j_call: TRBJ1-3; cdr3_aa: CASSPVRRKGNTIYF; cdr3_nt: TGTGCCAGCAGTCCCGTGAGGCGTAAAGGAAACACCATATATTTT